This T cell receptor beta chain was recovered during a study of T cell responses to AZD1222 COVID-19 vaccine. V was cut by 5 bases and J by 2 bases, with 13 bases left in between. Germline-derived CDR1 and CDR2 are SGHTA and FQGNSA. The CDR3 is made up of 14 amino acids. As regards this clone: Its antigen is as yet unknown.

Some second doses came at about 4 weeks and others at about 12 weeks; these were pooled. Whole-study results and caveats: Possibly, clonal diversity was underestimated; donors were largely white British and included more females. Nearly half of the spike-specific TCRs reportedly recognize variant regions that carry no mutations. Compared with day 0, the breadth and depth of the Spike-specific TCR repertoire rose significantly after two doses of AZD1222.

Generated by immunoSEQ multiplex PCR, the TCRdb table keeps only in-frame clones and is missing some. The data show roughly 120,000 clones, around 91% seen once. The source of this sequence is an adult who received the AZD1222 COVID-19 vaccine. J is TRBJ2-7 and V is TRBV7-2; maybe TRBD2 (5 bases). This material consisted of peripheral blood, taken 28 days after the second AZD1222 dose. The chain's CDR3 is CASSQTRPPYEQYF. The CDR3 coding sequence is TGTGCCAGCAGCCAAACTAGACCCCCCTACGAGCAGTACTTC.